The T cell receptor beta chain under discussion was sequenced for a study of blood T cells in healthy people across ages. At the level of the study: Using template switching, researchers captured about one barcoded beta molecule for each two T cells.

Germline V CDR1 and CDR2: SGHTA, FQGNSA. The CDR3 contains 14 residues. The germline V and J ends were trimmed by 6 bases and 5 bases, with 15 bases remaining between them. Then a second PCR, running about 7 to 11 cycles, was carried out with a sample-barcoded 5' primer and a J-beta primer mix. From each sample, at least 3 million paired-end reads containing CDR3 were obtained. Each CDR3 protein gets one entry after TCRdb re-called the 5' RACE reads with MiXCR. The sample has roughly 1.4 million distinct CDR3 sequences, around 55% seen once. The study recruited healthy Caucasian donors from Russia who were aged roughly 6 to 95. The study isolated at least 7 million PBMCs from each sample.

The chain uses TRBV7-2 and TRBJ2-3; D tentatively fits TRBD1 or TRBD2 (5 bases each). This receptor was identified in a man aged 18 to 35 in good health. The sequencing input was blood. The CDR3, as DNA: TGTGCCAGCAGTTCGGGACGGGGTTTAGATACGCAGTATTTT. Translation gives CASSSGRGLDTQYF.